This TCR beta chain appears in the sequencing data of a study of CD8+CD57+ T cells in acquired aplastic anemia. Study information: DNA recovered from sorted CD4+ and CD8+ cells had a mean of approximately 3.4 ug.

Profiling of TCR beta VDJ combinations and CDR3 sequences used genomic DNA as template. Via MiXCR, TCRdb re-called the reads, giving one row per CDR3 protein. This sample has roughly 170,000 distinct CDR3 sequences, with approximately 48% found just once. The table lists this clonotype with many counts. Those patients picked for sequencing had displayed CD8+CD57+ cell expansion on flow cytometry. Among the patients, all had severe acquired aplastic anemia. At the time of blood sampling, patients had not yet received any therapy. Trimming cost V 4 bases and J 4 bases; bases outside gene matches: 2. The germline V gene has CDR1 SGHTA and CDR2 FQGNSA. The CDR3 extends over 14 amino acids.

This receptor was obtained from a human donor with aplastic anemia. The sequencing input was sorted CD4+, CD8+, or CD8+CD57+ T cells (not recorded which) from PBMCs. The V and J genes are TRBV7-2 and TRBJ1-2, with TRBD1 matching 11 bases. The CDR3 nucleotides read TGTGCCAGCAGCTCGGACAGGGGGCCCTATGGCTACACCTTC. Residues: CASSSDRGPYGYTF.